This T cell receptor (beta chain) stems from a study of blood T cell repertoires in COVID-19. For the study at large: The analysed material was cDNA or gDNA that came from T cells, B-cell-depleted T cells, or PBMCs.

Clinical history reported by participants formed the basis on which cohorts were assigned. Recovered status in Cohort 3 required two negative PCRs, clearance, or symptom resolution. CDR3 length: 11 amino acids. The germline V and J ends were trimmed by 6 bases and 6 bases, with 8 bases remaining between them. The germline gives CDR1 SNHLY, CDR2 FYNNEI. Under the authors' procedure: By means of reference gene primer amplification, nucleated cell counts were estimated. Sequenced by immunoSEQ multiplex PCR; TCRdb stores in-frame clones only, minus some. The DNA was the basis for D and trimming; V, J and clone size are from that table. The sample consists of fewer than 300,000 clones, 75% to 95% of them appearing once.

The origin of this receptor is a woman in her twenties or thirties who had recovered from COVID-19. Material: PBMCs or T cells enriched from blood (not recorded which). V is TRBV2 and J is TRBJ1-1; D is undetermined. CDR3 nucleotides: TGTGCCAGCAGACTGCGTGCTGAAGCTTTCTTT. Translation: CASRLRAEAFF.